Listed below are T cell receptor beta chains from one sample, sequenced in a study of blood T cell repertoires in COVID-19. TCRdb's table, derived via immunoSEQ multiplex PCR, lists solely in-frame clones and lacks some. This sample yields more than 200,000 clones, of which more than 75% are seen a single time; roughly 7.1% belongs to the top ten. Sequenced input: PBMCs or T cells enriched from blood (not recorded which). Source of these receptors: a man aged 25-45 years in a cohort exposed to, infected with or recovered from COVID-19 (not recorded which). Both conserved end residues are part of each CDR3. The D gene is left open where the match is weak. The size of a clone is reported for some rows only, either as once, few or many, or as a class for expanded clones.

clone size: NA
J gene: TRBJ2-5
D gene: TRBD1
V gene: TRBV11-2
CDR3 protein: CASSQNNRGPNPETQYF
CDR3 DNA: TGTGCCAGCAGCCAGAATAACAGGGGACCCAATCCAGAGACCCAGTACTTC

clone size: NA
J gene: TRBJ1-1
D gene: TRBD1
V gene: TRBV28
CDR3 protein: CASIRPRQGARVPEAFF
CDR3 DNA: TGTGCCAGCATCAGACCCCGGCAGGGGGCGCGAGTCCCTGAAGCTTTCTTT

clone size: NA
J gene: TRBJ2-1
D gene: TRBD2
V gene: TRBV9
CDR3 protein: CASSVTSSGRPLHEQFF
CDR3 DNA: TGTGCCAGCAGCGTTACTTCTAGCGGGAGACCTCTCCATGAGCAGTTCTTC

clone size: NA
J gene: TRBJ1-5
D gene: NA
V gene: TRBV6-2/TRBV6-3
CDR3 protein: CASSTGHNQPQHF
CDR3 DNA: TGTGCCAGCAGTACAGGCCACAATCAGCCCCAGCATTTT

clone size: medium-sized
J gene: TRBJ2-7
D gene: NA
V gene: TRBV5-4
CDR3 protein: CASSLDRSYEQYF
CDR3 DNA: TGTGCCAGCAGCTTGGACAGATCCTACGAGCAGTACTTC

clone size: NA
J gene: TRBJ2-5
D gene: TRBD2
V gene: TRBV6-5
CDR3 protein: CASSYFGLAGKETQYF
CDR3 DNA: TGTGCCAGCAGTTACTTTGGACTAGCGGGAAAAGAGACCCAGTACTTC

clone size: few
J gene: TRBJ2-1
D gene: NA
V gene: TRBV24-1
CDR3 protein: CATSVGVGYNEQFF
CDR3 DNA: TGTGCCACCAGTGTCGGGGTGGGATACAATGAGCAGTTCTTC

clone size: NA
J gene: TRBJ1-4
D gene: NA
V gene: TRBV5-1
CDR3 protein: CASSSRRVDNEKLFF
CDR3 DNA: TGCGCCAGCAGCTCAAGGAGGGTCGATAATGAAAAACTGTTTTTT

clone size: once
J gene: TRBJ2-1
D gene: TRBD2
V gene: TRBV24-1
CDR3 protein: CATSSGSGRARRNEQFF
CDR3 DNA: TGTGCCACCAGTAGCGGTAGCGGGAGGGCCCGTAGAAATGAGCAGTTCTTC

clone size: NA
J gene: TRBJ1-2
D gene: TRBD1
V gene: TRBV18
CDR3 protein: CASSPPGQHTLRGYGYTF
CDR3 DNA: TGTGCCAGCTCACCACCGGGACAGCACACACTCAGAGGCTATGGCTACACCTTC

clone size: NA
J gene: TRBJ2-3
D gene: TRBD2
V gene: TRBV7-9
CDR3 protein: CASSPLGGGRADTQYF
CDR3 DNA: TGTGCCAGCAGCCCGTTAGGGGGCGGGAGGGCAGATACGCAGTATTTT

clone size: NA
J gene: TRBJ2-1
D gene: TRBD1
V gene: TRBV7-9
CDR3 protein: CASSAPLSGGYEQFF
CDR3 DNA: TGTGCCAGCAGCGCCCCACTGTCAGGGGGCTATGAGCAGTTCTTC

clone size: NA
J gene: TRBJ2-1
D gene: TRBD1
V gene: TRBV19
CDR3 protein: CASSMAGGSYNEQFF
CDR3 DNA: TGTGCCAGTAGTATGGCAGGGGGTAGCTACAATGAGCAGTTCTTC

clone size: NA
J gene: TRBJ2-3
D gene: NA
V gene: TRBV11-3
CDR3 protein: CASSLSSGLLTDTQYF
CDR3 DNA: TGTGCCAGCAGCTTATCTTCGGGACTCCTCACAGATACGCAGTATTTT

clone size: few
J gene: TRBJ2-1
D gene: NA
V gene: TRBV28
CDR3 protein: CASSSPSSGSSYNEQFF
CDR3 DNA: TGTGCCAGCAGCTCCCCGAGTAGCGGAAGCTCCTACAATGAGCAGTTCTTC

clone size: NA
J gene: TRBJ2-5
D gene: TRBD2
V gene: TRBV5-1
CDR3 protein: CASSTLAGVAETQYF
CDR3 DNA: TGCGCCAGCAGCACCCTAGCGGGAGTAGCAGAGACCCAGTACTTC

clone size: once
J gene: TRBJ2-1
D gene: TRBD2
V gene: TRBV2
CDR3 protein: CASIPRLAGAIQGRQFF
CDR3 DNA: TGTGCCAGCATCCCGAGGCTAGCGGGAGCGATACAAGGACGTCAGTTCTTC

clone size: NA
J gene: TRBJ2-7
D gene: NA
V gene: TRBV7-9
CDR3 protein: CASSFTDGLQYF
CDR3 DNA: TGTGCCAGCAGCTTTACAGACGGACTCCAGTACTTC

clone size: NA
J gene: TRBJ2-7
D gene: TRBD2
V gene: TRBV6-5
CDR3 protein: CASSYTAREGDEQYF
CDR3 DNA: TGTGCCAGCAGTTACACAGCGCGGGAGGGCGACGAGCAGTACTTC

clone size: NA
J gene: TRBJ1-2
D gene: NA
V gene: TRBV24-1
CDR3 protein: CATSAREGLSYGYTF
CDR3 DNA: TGTGCCACCAGTGCGCGGGAGGGGTTGTCCTATGGCTACACCTTC

clone size: NA
J gene: TRBJ1-1
D gene: NA
V gene: TRBV15
CDR3 protein: CATSRVERDTEAFF
CDR3 DNA: TGTGCCACCAGCAGAGTCGAGAGGGACACTGAAGCTTTCTTT

clone size: NA
J gene: TRBJ1-5
D gene: NA
V gene: TRBV2
CDR3 protein: CASSEGRQKLNSNQPQHF
CDR3 DNA: TGTGCCAGCAGCGAAGGGAGGCAGAAACTTAATAGCAATCAGCCCCAGCATTTT

clone size: NA
J gene: TRBJ1-2
D gene: TRBD1
V gene: TRBV10-3
CDR3 protein: CATSFGSRDRDGYTF
CDR3 DNA: TGTGCCACCTCGTTTGGGTCCCGGGACAGGGATGGCTACACCTTC

clone size: NA
J gene: TRBJ2-2
D gene: TRBD1
V gene: TRBV5-1
CDR3 protein: CASSWMIGQGGTGELFF
CDR3 DNA: TGCGCCAGCAGCTGGATGATCGGACAGGGGGGGACCGGGGAGCTGTTTTTT

clone size: once
J gene: TRBJ1-3
D gene: NA
V gene: TRBV19
CDR3 protein: CASWAGYTGNTIYF
CDR3 DNA: TGTGCCAGTTGGGCAGGGTACACTGGAAACACCATATATTTT

clone size: once
J gene: TRBJ1-1
D gene: NA
V gene: TRBV18
CDR3 protein: CASSPRRTEKAFF
CDR3 DNA: TGTGCCAGCTCACCAAGGCGGACAGAGAAAGCTTTCTTT

clone size: NA
J gene: TRBJ2-6
D gene: TRBD1
V gene: TRBV7-3
CDR3 protein: CASSAAGTAGNVLTF
CDR3 DNA: TGTGCCAGCAGCGCCGCCGGGACAGCCGGTAACGTCCTGACTTTC

clone size: NA
J gene: TRBJ1-2
D gene: NA
V gene: TRBV6-5
CDR3 protein: CASSYKGGRYGYTF
CDR3 DNA: TGTGCCAGCAGTTACAAGGGAGGGCGCTATGGCTACACCTTC

clone size: NA
J gene: TRBJ2-7
D gene: TRBD2
V gene: TRBV5-1
CDR3 protein: CASTGTTAGASHEQYF
CDR3 DNA: TGCGCCAGCACTGGTACAACGGCGGGAGCCTCTCACGAACAGTACTTC

clone size: NA
J gene: TRBJ1-3
D gene: NA
V gene: TRBV9
CDR3 protein: CASSAGSGNTIYF
CDR3 DNA: TGTGCCAGCAGCGCCGGCTCTGGAAACACCATATATTTT

clone size: NA
J gene: TRBJ2-7
D gene: TRBD1
V gene: TRBV9
CDR3 protein: CASSVGGTASYEQYF
CDR3 DNA: TGTGCCAGCAGCGTAGGAGGGACAGCTTCCTACGAGCAGTACTTC

clone size: NA
J gene: TRBJ2-5
D gene: NA
V gene: TRBV29-1
CDR3 protein: CSVGYGTHLGQETQYF
CDR3 DNA: TGCAGCGTCGGTTACGGGACACATCTGGGGCAAGAGACCCAGTACTTC

clone size: NA
J gene: TRBJ2-1
D gene: TRBD2
V gene: TRBV7-6
CDR3 protein: CASSATSGSSYNEQFF
CDR3 DNA: TGTGCCAGCAGCGCTACTAGCGGGAGTTCCTACAATGAGCAGTTCTTC

clone size: NA
J gene: TRBJ1-5
D gene: NA
V gene: TRBV19
CDR3 protein: CASKEGPIGNQPQHF
CDR3 DNA: TGTGCCAGTAAGGAGGGCCCCATCGGCAATCAGCCCCAGCATTTT

clone size: NA
J gene: TRBJ2-1
D gene: TRBD2
V gene: TRBV10-3
CDR3 protein: CAISDRLAGNNEQFF
CDR3 DNA: TGTGCCATCAGTGACCGACTAGCGGGCAACAATGAGCAGTTCTTC

clone size: NA
J gene: TRBJ2-1
D gene: NA
V gene: TRBV6-5
CDR3 protein: CASSYGAGPPYNEQFF
CDR3 DNA: TGTGCCAGCAGTTACGGGGCGGGGCCGCCCTACAATGAGCAGTTCTTC

clone size: once
J gene: TRBJ2-2
D gene: NA
V gene: TRBV11-1
CDR3 protein: CASSPRRGSFTGELFF
CDR3 DNA: TGTGCCAGCAGCCCCCGACGTGGGAGCTTCACCGGGGAGCTGTTTTTT

clone size: NA
J gene: TRBJ2-7
D gene: TRBD2
V gene: TRBV6-5
CDR3 protein: CASSRSGSSAYEQYF
CDR3 DNA: TGTGCCAGCAGTCGGAGCGGGAGTAGCGCCTACGAGCAGTACTTC

clone size: NA
J gene: TRBJ2-7
D gene: NA
V gene: TRBV6-5
CDR3 protein: CASSSRDISYEQYF
CDR3 DNA: TGTGCCAGCAGTAGCCGGGACATAAGCTACGAGCAGTACTTC

clone size: NA
J gene: TRBJ2-1
D gene: NA
V gene: TRBV6-4
CDR3 protein: CASSDGAASYNEQFF
CDR3 DNA: TGTGCCAGCAGTGATGGGGCAGCCTCCTACAATGAGCAGTTCTTC

clone size: few
J gene: TRBJ1-5
D gene: NA
V gene: TRBV19
CDR3 protein: CATDSNLSKGQPQHF
CDR3 DNA: TGTGCCACCGACTCAAATCTCAGTAAGGGGCAGCCCCAGCATTTT

clone size: NA
J gene: TRBJ2-7
D gene: NA
V gene: TRBV15
CDR3 protein: CATSRAQGKVYEQYF
CDR3 DNA: TGTGCCACCAGCAGAGCCCAGGGAAAGGTCTACGAGCAGTACTTC

clone size: NA
J gene: TRBJ1-5
D gene: NA
V gene: TRBV7-9
CDR3 protein: CASSLKRQGNQPQHF
CDR3 DNA: TGTGCCAGCAGCTTAAAACGGCAGGGCAATCAGCCCCAGCATTTT

clone size: NA
J gene: TRBJ1-5
D gene: TRBD1
V gene: TRBV28
CDR3 protein: CASSIIGTASNQPQHF
CDR3 DNA: TGTGCCAGCAGTATCATCGGGACAGCATCCAATCAGCCCCAGCATTTT

clone size: NA
J gene: TRBJ2-1
D gene: TRBD2
V gene: TRBV27
CDR3 protein: CASSFSRLAGYNEQFF
CDR3 DNA: TGTGCCAGCAGTTTCTCCCGACTAGCGGGGTACAATGAGCAGTTCTTC